The clone carrying this T cell receptor beta chain was seen only a few times. These data belong to a study of blood T cells in healthy people across ages. CDR3 size: 17 residues. Germline V CDR1 and CDR2: SGHAT, FQNNGV. V shed 5 bases, J shed 0 bases, and the junction held 5 bases outside the gene matches. PCR was performed a second time for 7 to 11 cycles using a sample-barcoded 5' primer and a J-beta primer mix. From the 5' RACE reads, TCRdb called clonotypes with MiXCR, one entry per CDR3 protein. The repertoire holds hundreds of thousands of distinct CDR3 sequences, with 40% to 45% as singletons. The sequence derives from a woman aged 60 to 75 in good health. Sequencing was done on a sample of blood. V is TRBV11-2 and J is TRBJ1-6; 9 bases fit TRBD1. The CDR3 reads CASSGQGQSSYNSPLHF. The CDR3 DNA is TGTGCCAGCAGCGGACAGGGGCAGAGCTCCTATAATTCACCCCTCCACTTT.